The rows below give T cell receptor beta chains drawn from one sample of a study of T cell repertoires in cytomegalovirus infection. Their antigens are not known. A single record per CDR3 protein comes from TCRdb applying MiXCR to the reads. Among 700,000 to 850,000 distinct CDR3 sequences listed, about 31% were seen once. Sequenced material: cultured CD8+ T cells from PBMCs, taken from culture after CMV antigen stimulation. The receptor set was obtained from a human donor in good health (CMV status not recorded). Some clones in this sample may be carry-over from other donors' samples. The CDR3 runs from the conserved cysteine through the conserved F or W. D genes are given only for firm matches. Not every row has a clone size; where given, it reads once, few, many or a size class.

TRBV19	TRBJ1-4	-	few	16	CASSKDSGPTNEKLFF	TGTGCCAGTAGCAAGGACAGCGGTCCAACTAATGAAAAACTGTTTTTT
TRBV6-8	TRBJ1-1	-	few	15	CASRHRTRPNTEAFF	TGTGCCAGCAGACACAGAACCCGCCCGAACACTGAAGCTTTCTTT
TRBV20-1	TRBJ2-5	TRBD1	few	12	CSAPGTEETQYF	TGCAGTGCCCCTGGGACAGAAGAGACCCAGTACTTC
TRBV12-3/TRBV12-4	TRBJ2-1	TRBD1	many	16	CASSPTPGQGVNEQFF	TGTGCCAGCAGTCCTACCCCGGGACAGGGGGTCAATGAGCAGTTCTTC
TRBV7-9	TRBJ2-6	-	-	9	CASSPPLTF	TGTGCCAGCAGCCCACCCCTGACTTTC
TRBV6-1	TRBJ2-3	TRBD2	few	19	CASYHDVQTSGGITDTQYF	TGTGCCAGCTATCACGATGTACAAACTAGCGGGGGCATCACAGATACGCAGTATTTT
TRBV2	TRBJ1-3	-	-	17	CASSESGGATSGNTIYF	TGTGCCAGCAGTGAGAGCGGGGGGGCGACGTCTGGAAACACCATATATTTT
TRBV7-4	TRBJ1-5	-	once	17	CASSLARGHYSNQPQHF	TGTGCCAGCAGCTTAGCGCGGGGACACTATAGCAATCAGCCCCAGCATTTT
TRBV19	TRBJ1-2	TRBD1	-	12	CAGMDRGYGYTF	TGTGCCGGCATGGACAGGGGCTATGGCTACACCTTC
TRBV5-4	TRBJ2-5	-	-	16	CASSLEGQLYQETQYF	TGTGCCAGCAGCTTGGAGGGACAACTGTACCAAGAGACCCAGTACTTC
TRBV28	TRBJ1-1	-	-	14	CASSFGSGFTEAFF	TGTGCCAGCAGTTTTGGCTCTGGCTTCACTGAAGCTTTCTTT
TRBV19	TRBJ1-2	-	few	14	CASSINGQIYGYTF	TGTGCCAGTAGTATCAATGGGCAGATCTATGGCTACACCTTC
TRBV5-1	TRBJ2-5	-	-	15	CASSSGRQYQETQYF	TGCGCCAGCAGCTCGGGGAGGCAGTACCAAGAGACCCAGTACTTC
TRBV3-1	TRBJ2-3	-	-	14	CASSQFRGTDTQYF	TGTGCCAGCAGCCAGTTCAGGGGCACAGATACGCAGTATTTT
TRBV4-1	TRBJ1-1	-	-	12	CASSQEGNEAFF	TGCGCCAGCAGCCAAGAGGGAAATGAAGCTTTCTTT
TRBV13	TRBJ1-2	TRBD1	many	14	CASSQGQGGYGYTF	TGTGCCAGCAGCCAGGGACAGGGAGGCTATGGCTACACCTTC
TRBV7-2	TRBJ2-5	-	-	15	CASSLVAVQQETQYF	TGTGCCAGCAGCTTAGTGGCCGTCCAACAAGAGACCCAGTACTTC
TRBV3-1	TRBJ1-4	-	few	12	CASSQDVRKLFF	TGTGCCAGCAGCCAAGACGTACGGAAACTGTTTTTT
TRBV6-2/TRBV6-3	TRBJ1-5	-	-	14	CASTDRAYNQPQHF	TGTGCCAGCACCGATAGGGCTTACAATCAGCCCCAGCATTTT
TRBV5-1	TRBJ1-5	-	few	13	CASSLTAQEPQHF	TGCGCCAGCAGCTTGACAGCCCAAGAGCCCCAGCATTTT
TRBV13	TRBJ2-2	TRBD1	-	16	CANSFIRDRASGELFF	TGTGCCAACAGCTTTATCCGGGACAGGGCATCCGGGGAGCTGTTTTTT
TRBV7-9	TRBJ2-7	-	-	14	CASSPLSSLYEQYF	TGTGCCAGCAGCCCTTTAAGCAGTCTCTACGAGCAGTACTTC
TRBV7-6	TRBJ2-1	-	few	15	CASRSTGTLGDEQFF	TGTGCCAGCAGGTCCACAGGGACTCTTGGCGATGAGCAGTTCTTC
TRBV5-4	TRBJ1-2	-	few	13	CASSLSVPRGYTF	TGTGCCAGCAGCTTGTCAGTACCACGGGGCTACACCTTC
TRBV11-2	TRBJ2-5	TRBD2	few	15	CASSPPGLGRETQYF	TGTGCCAGCAGCCCGCCGGGACTAGGCAGGGAGACCCAGTACTTC
TRBV7-8	TRBJ1-1	TRBD1	many	16	CASSPTPTGVNTEAFF	TGTGCCAGCAGCCCTACCCCGACAGGGGTGAACACTGAAGCTTTCTTT
TRBV7-6	TRBJ2-5	TRBD2	many	16	CASSYWASGGQETQYF	TGTGCCAGCAGCTATTGGGCTAGCGGGGGCCAAGAGACCCAGTACTTC
TRBV5-3	TRBJ1-1	-	once	14	CASSSRRENTEAFF	TGTGCCAGCAGCTCCCGGAGGGAGAACACTGAAGCTTTCTTT
TRBV27	TRBJ2-2	-	-	13	CASSYRQSGELFF	TGTGCCAGCAGTTATCGTCAGTCCGGGGAGCTGTTTTTT
TRBV4-1	TRBJ2-7	-	-	14	CASSQDAQIYEQYF	TGCGCCAGCAGCCAAGATGCGCAGATCTACGAGCAGTACTTC
TRBV7-6	TRBJ1-2	-	many	13	CASSLDPGDGYTF	TGTGCCAGCAGCTTAGATCCGGGTGACGGCTACACCTTC
TRBV19	TRBJ1-2	-	-	15	CASNPPGPHRYGYTF	TGTGCCAGTAACCCTCCGGGACCGCACCGATATGGCTACACCTTC
TRBV4-2	TRBJ2-1	-	few	17	CASSQQLGVLSYNEQFF	TGTGCCAGCAGCCAACAACTCGGGGTTCTCTCCTACAATGAGCAGTTCTTC
TRBV7-2	TRBJ2-1	TRBD2	many	15	CASNPGKRGSYEQFF	TGTGCCAGCAACCCGGGGAAGCGGGGGTCTTATGAGCAGTTCTTC
TRBV12-3/TRBV12-4	TRBJ1-4	-	-	20	CASRDQVGATEGTTNEKLFF	TGTGCCAGCAGAGACCAAGTGGGCGCCACTGAAGGAACAACTAATGAAAAACTGTTTTTT
TRBV6-6	TRBJ2-7	TRBD2	few	16	CASSFSLAGGPYEQYF	TGTGCCAGCAGTTTCTCACTAGCGGGGGGGCCCTACGAGCAGTACTTC
TRBV5-5	TRBJ2-5	-	few	14	CASSLRKEKWTQYF	TGTGCCAGCAGCTTGCGTAAGGAGAAGTGGACCCAGTACTTC
TRBV7-6	TRBJ2-2	-	many	17	CASSSLASGSGTGELFF	TGTGCCAGCAGCTCCCTAGCGTCGGGGTCAGGTACCGGGGAGCTGTTTTTT
TRBV6-6	TRBJ2-1	-	-	13	CASSDVISNEQFF	TGTGCCAGCAGTGATGTGATAAGCAATGAGCAGTTCTTC